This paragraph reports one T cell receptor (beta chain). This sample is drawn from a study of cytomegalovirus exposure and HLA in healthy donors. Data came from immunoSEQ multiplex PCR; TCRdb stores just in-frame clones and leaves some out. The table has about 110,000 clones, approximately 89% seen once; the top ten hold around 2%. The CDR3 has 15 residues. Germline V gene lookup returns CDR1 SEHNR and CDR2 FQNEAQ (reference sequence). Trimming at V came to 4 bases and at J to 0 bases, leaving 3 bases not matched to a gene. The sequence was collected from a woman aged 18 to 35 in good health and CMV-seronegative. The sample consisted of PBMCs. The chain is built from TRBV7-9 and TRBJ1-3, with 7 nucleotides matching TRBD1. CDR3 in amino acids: CASSSTGHSGNTIYF. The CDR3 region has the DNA TGTGCCAGCAGCTCGACAGGGCACTCTGGAAACACCATATATTTT.